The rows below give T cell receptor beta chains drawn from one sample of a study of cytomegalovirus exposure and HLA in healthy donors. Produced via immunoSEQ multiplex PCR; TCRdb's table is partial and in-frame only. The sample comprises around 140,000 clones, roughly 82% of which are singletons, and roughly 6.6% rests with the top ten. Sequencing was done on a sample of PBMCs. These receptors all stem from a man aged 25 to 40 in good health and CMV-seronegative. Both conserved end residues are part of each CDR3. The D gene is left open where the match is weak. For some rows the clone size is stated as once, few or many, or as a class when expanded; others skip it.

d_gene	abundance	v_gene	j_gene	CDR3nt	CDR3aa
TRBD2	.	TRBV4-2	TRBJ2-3	TGTGCCAGCAGCCAAAGGGAGGGGGCGGGGGGGCAAGATACGCAGTATTTT	CASSQREGAGGQDTQYF
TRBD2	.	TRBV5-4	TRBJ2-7	TGTGCCAGCAGCTCGTGGACTAGCGGCATCGAGCAGTACTTC	CASSSWTSGIEQYF
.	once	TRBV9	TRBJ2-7	TGTGCCAGCAGCCCCCAGGGGGCGGGAGGGTCCTACGAGCAGTACTTC	CASSPQGAGGSYEQYF
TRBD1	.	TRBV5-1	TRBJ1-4	TGCGCCAGCAGCTCAGTCCCGGGACAGGGTGGAAAACTGTTTTTT	CASSSVPGQGGKLFF
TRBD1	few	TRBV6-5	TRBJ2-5	TGTGCTGCGTCCGGACAGGGGTCGGAGACCCAGTACTTC	CAASGQGSETQYF
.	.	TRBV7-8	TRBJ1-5	TGTGCCAGCAGCTTATTAGATCCCTATAGCAATCAGCCCCAGCATTTT	CASSLLDPYSNQPQHF
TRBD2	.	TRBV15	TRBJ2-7	TGTGCCACCAGCAGAGACCTCAGGGCGGGAGGAAACGAGCAGTACTTC	CATSRDLRAGGNEQYF
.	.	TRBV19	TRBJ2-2	TGTGCCAGTAAACTTTGGGGCAGCACCGGGGAGCTGTTTTTT	CASKLWGSTGELFF
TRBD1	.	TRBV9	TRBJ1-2	TGTGCCAGCAGCGTAAATCAGGGGGCGCGTAGAGGCTACACCTTC	CASSVNQGARRGYTF
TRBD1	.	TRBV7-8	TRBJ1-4	TGTGCCAGTAGCTTAGGGTCAGGGGGGAACTTTAATGAAAAACTGTTTTTT	CASSLGSGGNFNEKLFF
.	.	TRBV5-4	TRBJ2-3	TGTGCCACCAACGTAGCAGATACGCAGTATTTT	CATNVADTQYF
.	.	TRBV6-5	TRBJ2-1	TGTGCCAGCAGTCCCTCTACGGGGTACAATGAGCAGTTCTTC	CASSPSTGYNEQFF
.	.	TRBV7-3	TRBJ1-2	TGTGCCAGCAGCCCGGGGGGCGTAGGAGGCTACACCTTC	CASSPGGVGGYTF
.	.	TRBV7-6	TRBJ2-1	TGTGCCAGCAGCTTAAGGGGAGGAGAATACAATGAGCAGTTCTTC	CASSLRGGEYNEQFF
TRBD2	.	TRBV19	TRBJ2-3	TGTGCCAGTAGCGGACTAGTGGTTACAGATACGCAGTATTTT	CASSGLVVTDTQYF
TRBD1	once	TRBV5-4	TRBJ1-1	TGTGCCAGCAGCTTGTTAGGGACAGGGGCCACTGAAGCTTTCTTT	CASSLLGTGATEAFF
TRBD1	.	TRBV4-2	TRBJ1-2	TGTGCCAGCAGCCAAGAGAATTGGGTAGGGACAGACAGCTATGGCTACACCTTC	CASSQENWVGTDSYGYTF
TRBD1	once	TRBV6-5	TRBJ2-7	TGTGCCAGCAGCCGAAAAGGACCGGGACAGGGTGAGCAGTACTTC	CASSRKGPGQGEQYF
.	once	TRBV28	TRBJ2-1	TGTGCCAGCAGTTTAAGCGGCTACAATGAGCAGTTCTTC	CASSLSGYNEQFF
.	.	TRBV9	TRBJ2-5	TGTGCCAGCGGGAGTGGCCAAGAGACCCAGTACTTC	CASGSGQETQYF
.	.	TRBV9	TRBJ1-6	TGTGCCAGCAGCGTGGGGCCATTCGATAATTCACCCCTCCACTTT	CASSVGPFDNSPLHF
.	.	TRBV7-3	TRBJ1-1	TGTGCCAGCAGCTTACTTAGGGGCTTTGGGGTAAACACTGAAGCTTTCTTT	CASSLLRGFGVNTEAFF
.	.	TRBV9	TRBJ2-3	TGTGCCAGCAGCGAGACAAGCACTAGCACAGATACGCAGTATTTT	CASSETSTSTDTQYF
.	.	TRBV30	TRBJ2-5	TGTGCCTGGGGAGGGACCCAAGAGACCCAGTACTTC	CAWGGTQETQYF
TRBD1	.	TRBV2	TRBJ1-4	TGTGCCAGCAGACAGGGGATTAATGAAAAACTGTTTTTT	CASRQGINEKLFF
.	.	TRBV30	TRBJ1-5	TGTGCCTGGAACAGCAACAATCAGCCCCAGCATTTT	CAWNSNNQPQHF
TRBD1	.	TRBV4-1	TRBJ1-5	TGCGCCAGCAGCCACCTTGACAGGGTCAATCAGCCCCAGCATTTT	CASSHLDRVNQPQHF
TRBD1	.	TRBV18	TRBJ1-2	TGTGCCAGCTCACCGGGACAGGGTGACGGCTACACCTTC	CASSPGQGDGYTF
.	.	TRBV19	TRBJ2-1	TGTGCCAGTAGTAACAGGGTTCCCTACAATGAGCAGTTCTTC	CASSNRVPYNEQFF
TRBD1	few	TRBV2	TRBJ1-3	TGTGCCAGCAAGCGGACAGGGAGTACTGGAAACACCATATATTTT	CASKRTGSTGNTIYF
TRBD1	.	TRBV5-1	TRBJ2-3	TGCGCCAGCAGCTTAACAGGGGGCAATCCCACAGATACGCAGTATTTT	CASSLTGGNPTDTQYF
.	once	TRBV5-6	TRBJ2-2	TGTGCCAGCAGCTACAGGGTAACCGGGGAGCTGTTTTTT	CASSYRVTGELFF
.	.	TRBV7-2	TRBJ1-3	TGTGCCAGCAGCCCCCTCAGCTCTGGAAACACCATATATTTT	CASSPLSSGNTIYF
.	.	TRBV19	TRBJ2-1	TGTGCCAGTAGTCTCCAGGCACGGGGGTGGAATGAGCAGTTCTTC	CASSLQARGWNEQFF
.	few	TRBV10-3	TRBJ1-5	TGTGCCATCAGTGAATGGGCCAATCAGCCCCAGCATTTT	CAISEWANQPQHF
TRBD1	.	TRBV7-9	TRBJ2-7	TGTGCCAGCAGCTTGCGACAGGGAATCTACGAGCAGTACTTC	CASSLRQGIYEQYF
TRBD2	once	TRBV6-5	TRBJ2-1	TGTGCCAGCAGTTACTTGCGGGGGTTCAATGAGCAGTTCTTC	CASSYLRGFNEQFF
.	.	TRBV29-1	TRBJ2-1	TGCAGCGTTGAGGGGGGGTTCTTC	CSVEGGFF
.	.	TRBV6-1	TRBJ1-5	TGTGCCAGCAGTGGCGGACAGCCCCAGCATTTT	CASSGGQPQHF
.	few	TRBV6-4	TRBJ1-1	TGTGCCAGCAAATTTACGACAGAAAGCACTGAAGCTTTCTTT	CASKFTTESTEAFF
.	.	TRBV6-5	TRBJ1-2	TGTGCCAGCAGTGAGACAGCGTCCTATGGCTACACCTTC	CASSETASYGYTF
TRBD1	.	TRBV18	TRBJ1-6	TGTGCCAGCTCACCAAGGACAGGGTACGGCTCACCCCTCCACTTT	CASSPRTGYGSPLHF
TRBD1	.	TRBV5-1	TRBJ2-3	TGCGCCAGCAGCCGCGGGGACAGGGGGGACCCGATCACAGATACGCAGTATTTT	CASSRGDRGDPITDTQYF
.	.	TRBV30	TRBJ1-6	TGTGCCTGGAGTGTCCACTCTAATTCACCCCTCCACTTT	CAWSVHSNSPLHF
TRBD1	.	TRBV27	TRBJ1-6	TGTGCCAGCAGTTGGGGAGGACAGGGGACACCCCTCCACTTT	CASSWGGQGTPLHF
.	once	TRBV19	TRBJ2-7	TGTGCCAGTAGTATGCCAGGGCAGGTCAGCGACGAGCAGTACTTC	CASSMPGQVSDEQYF
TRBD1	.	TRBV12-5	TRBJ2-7	TGTGCTAGTGCGAGACAGGGAAACTACGAGCAGTACTTC	CASARQGNYEQYF
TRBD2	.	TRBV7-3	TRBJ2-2	TGTGCCAGCAGCTTGACCCCTCTAACTAGCGGGGGGAACACCGGGGAGCTGTTTTTT	CASSLTPLTSGGNTGELFF